These 27 T cell receptor beta chains originate from one sample sequenced in a study of cytomegalovirus exposure and HLA in healthy donors listed by TCRdb under 2017. The library came from the immunoSEQ multiplex PCR assay. The table comes from immuneACCESS by way of TCRdb, which keeps in-frame sequences with V and J called. Part of the clones is missing from these tables; in studies checked, under half for an unresolved V gene and the rest for unknown reasons. The sample yields tens of thousands of clones; just under 95% were counted once. Of the sample, 1.4% is held by the ten largest clones. Sample: PBMCs. All receptors come from a young man in good health and CMV-seropositive.

CDR3 in amino acids: CAWKGQSSEQFF. CDR3 DNA sequence: TGTGCCTGGAAGGGACAGTCGTCCGAGCAGTTCTTC. The rearrangement uses TRBV30 and TRBJ2-1; 7 positions agree with TRBD1. Germline V lookup: CDR1 GTSNPN, CDR2 SVGIG (reference sequence). Losses at the gene ends were 4 bases for V and 10 bases for J; bases not matched to a gene: 7. The CDR3 length is 12 residues.

V usage is TRBV5-1 and J usage is TRBJ2-1; possible D gene TRBD2, 5 bases. The ends were cut back, 1 base at V and 10 bases at J, with 21 bases in the middle. Germline V CDR1 and CDR2: SGHRS, YFSETQ. The CDR3 contains 16 residues. CDR3 sequence: CASSLKPGSDFGEQFF. DNA for the CDR3: TGCGCCAGCAGCTTGAAGCCGGGGTCCGATTTTGGCGAGCAGTTCTTC.

DNA for the CDR3: TGCGCCAGCAGGGGACAAAGCACAGATACGCAGTATTTT. Its protein is CASRGQSTDTQYF. This rearrangement joins TRBV10-1 to TRBJ2-3; D might be TRBD1 (6 bases). The CDR3 totals 13 residues. With 6 bases removed from V and 0 bases from J, the gap between germline ends came to 7 bases. Per germline, CDR1 WNHNN and CDR2 SYGVQD (reference sequence).

CDR3 loop: CSVAGQFYEQYF. CDR3 nucleotide sequence: TGCAGCGTGGCGGGACAGTTCTACGAGCAGTACTTC. This chain uses TRBV29-1 with TRBJ2-7, with D possibly being TRBD1 (7 bases). The germline CDR1 and CDR2 sequences are SQVTM and ANQGSEA. The germline V and J ends were trimmed by 6 bases and 3 bases, with 12 bases remaining between them. The CDR3 has 12 residues.

This clone has a handful of counts. The chain joins TRBV5-6 to TRBJ1-5; possibly TRBD1 for D (5 bases). CDR1 and CDR2 from the germline V gene are SGHDT and YYEEEE. Trimming stripped 3 bases from V and 4 bases from J, with 17 bases between. This CDR3 comprises 16 residues. CDR3 protein: CASSSYQTRANQPQHF. CDR3 coding DNA: TGTGCCAGCAGCTCGTACCAAACCAGGGCAAATCAGCCCCAGCATTTT.

The J gene is TRBJ2-7, the V gene TRBV29-1; 7 nucleotides match TRBD1. The J segment lost 3 bases and the V segment lost 7 bases, leaving 3 bases of the junction unmatched. Germline assignment: CDR1 SQVTM and CDR2 ANQGSEA. This CDR3 has 11 amino acids. The CDR3 nucleotides are TGCAGCGCAAGACAGGGCTACGAGCAGTACTTC. This translates into CSARQGYEQYF.

V gene TRBV9 combines with J gene TRBJ2-5; TRBD1 aligns across 11 bases. Germline V gene lookup returns CDR1 SGDLS and CDR2 YYNGEE. The CDR3 loop spans 17 amino acids. Unmatched junction bases numbered 11, after V lost 4 bases and J lost 3 bases. As DNA, the CDR3 is TGTGCCAGCAGCCACCCCGTGGGACAGGGGGTGGAAGAGACCCAGTACTTC. Residues: CASSHPVGQGVEETQYF.

This chain joins TRBV9 and TRBJ2-2; 7 bases fit TRBD2. Per germline, CDR1 SGDLS and CDR2 YYNGEE. With 0 bases clipped from V and 2 bases from J, the junction kept 7 bases outside the gene matches. The CDR3 consists of 17 residues. CDR3 DNA: TGTGCCAGCAGCGTAGAACCCCAGCGGGGAAACACCGGGGAGCTGTTTTTT. Translating it yields CASSVEPQRGNTGELFF.

This rearrangement joins TRBV7-9 to TRBJ1-2, with D perhaps TRBD1 (5 bases). The CDR3 is made up of 13 amino acids. V was pared by 5 bases and J by 8 bases, with 15 bases between. CDR1 is SEHNR, CDR2 FQNEAQ, per germline (reference sequence). CDR3 region: CASSLSGNLGYTF. In nucleotides, the CDR3 is TGTGCCAGCAGCCTCTCAGGGAACCTCGGCTACACCTTC.

This clone was picked up one time. V usage is TRBV10-1 and J usage is TRBJ2-2; no definite D call. Germline values: CDR1 WNHNN, CDR2 SYGVQD (reference sequence). This CDR3 is 13 amino acids long. Trimming cost V 5 bases and J 5 bases, with 9 bases left between them. CDR3 loop: CASSLPETGELFF. CDR3 nucleotide sequence: TGCGCCAGCAGTCTACCGGAGACCGGGGAGCTGTTTTTT.

This clone was seen a few times. V and J are TRBV14 and TRBJ1-5; 10 bases line up with TRBD1. The J segment lost 2 bases and the V segment lost 0 bases, leaving 1 base of the junction unmatched. This CDR3 comprises 16 residues. Germline lookup yields CDR1 SGHDN and CDR2 FVKESK. CDR3 DNA: TGTGCCAGCAGCCAAGATGGGACAGGGGGCAATCAGCCCCAGCATTTT. Translating gives CASSQDGTGGNQPQHF.

The genes are TRBV5-4 and TRBJ2-1, with TRBD2 identical over 12 bases. Germline CDR1 reads SGHNT; CDR2 reads YYREEE (reference sequence). V was pared by 3 bases and J by 7 bases, with 8 bases of the junction left unmatched. The CDR3 is 16 amino acids. CDR3 in amino acids: CASSYRLAGVINEQFF. In DNA form, the CDR3 reads TGTGCCAGCAGCTACCGACTAGCGGGAGTTATAAATGAGCAGTTCTTC.

V gene TRBV28 combines with J gene TRBJ2-7; 12 nucleotides agree with TRBD2. Germline assignment: CDR1 MDHEN and CDR2 SYDVKM. This CDR3 is built from 15 residues. V lost 6 bases and J lost 4; bases outside the gene matches: 7. CDR3 sequence (DNA): TGTGCCAGCAGCAAGGGCGGGACTAGCGGGTACGAGCAGTACTTC. Residues: CASSKGGTSGYEQYF.

The gene calls are TRBV5-1 and TRBJ2-1; D ambiguous. The CDR3 has 15 amino acids. Germline lookup yields CDR1 SGHRS and CDR2 YFSETQ. V was clipped by 1 base and J by 5 bases, with 13 bases between them. The CDR3 here is CASSLFGVLNNEQFF. The CDR3 DNA follows: TGCGCCAGCAGCTTGTTCGGAGTTTTGAACAATGAGCAGTTCTTC. The whole variable domain, remainder taken from reference TRBV5-1 and TRBJ2-1, is KAGVTQTPRYLIKTRGQQVTLSCSPISGHRSVSWYQQTPGQGLQFLFEYFSETQRNKGNFPGRFSGRQFSNSRSEMNVSTLELGDSALYLCASSLFGVLNNEQFFGPGTRLTVL.

The chain carries TRBV5-4 and TRBJ1-1; no reliable D call. V was pared by 5 bases and J by 1 base, with 21 bases between. Germline values: CDR1 SGHNT, CDR2 YYREEE (reference sequence). The CDR3 has 17 amino acids. The CDR3 is CASRLRPPRGANTEAFF. For the CDR3, the DNA is TGTGCCAGCAGGTTGAGGCCCCCTCGGGGTGCGAACACTGAAGCTTTCTTT. The full variable domain, rest sourced from reference TRBV5-4 and TRBJ1-1, is ETGVTQSPTHLIKTRGQQVTLRCSSQSGHNTVSWYQQALGQGPQFIFQYYREEENGRGNFPPRFSGLQFPNYSSELNVNALELDDSALYLCASRLRPPRGANTEAFFGQGTRLTVV.

V and J are TRBV6-5 and TRBJ2-7, with 9 bases fitting TRBD1. The junction had 12 bases not matched to a gene; V was cut back by 8 bases and J by 7 bases. The CDR3 runs to 14 residues. CDR1 is MNHEY, CDR2 SVGAGI, per germline. CDR3 DNA sequence: TGTGCCAGCGGAAGGGGACAGGGCTTAGCAGAGCAGTACTTC. Its translation is CASGRGQGLAEQYF.

This clone was detected only once. The CDR3 loop reads CASTHTYPSYEQYF. The CDR3 bases are TGTGCCAGCACCCATACCTACCCCTCCTACGAGCAGTACTTC. The rearrangement uses TRBV5-8 and TRBJ2-7; D gene ambiguous. Trimming shortened V by 6 bases and J by 0 bases, and 13 bases separated the two germline ends. The germline V gene has CDR1 SGHTS and CDR2 YDEGEE. CDR3 length: 14 amino acids.

The V and J genes are TRBV28 and TRBJ1-2, with TRBD1 identical over 8 bases. Germline CDR1 is MDHEN and CDR2 is SYDVKM. The V gene end was trimmed by 6 bases and the J gene end by 5 bases; junction bases not matched to a gene: 8. The CDR3 covers 14 residues. The CDR3 loop reads CASSRDRGEYGYTF. The CDR3 DNA reads TGTGCCAGCAGCAGAGACAGGGGAGAATATGGCTACACCTTC.

This chain connects TRBV7-8 to TRBJ2-7; 10 nucleotides line up with TRBD2. Trimming removed 1 base from V and 5 bases from J; junction bases left unmatched: 8. The CDR3 is 16 residues long. The germline CDR1 and CDR2 sequences are SGHVS and FQNEAQ. The CDR3 loop is CASSLEVAGGPHEQYF. The CDR3 DNA is TGTGCCAGCAGCTTAGAGGTAGCGGGGGGCCCCCACGAGCAGTACTTC.

This chain uses TRBV9 with TRBJ1-2; possibly TRBD1 for D (6 bases). The CDR3 extends over 12 amino acids. Trimming left V 3 bases short and J 8 bases short, with 11 bases between. Germline-derived CDR1 and CDR2 are SGDLS and YYNGEE. The CDR3 nucleotides are TGTGCCAGCAGCGGGTACAGGGTCGGCTACACCTTC. Protein: CASSGYRVGYTF.

This chain joins TRBV18 and TRBJ1-1; D ambiguous. Germline V lookup: CDR1 KGHSH, CDR2 LQKENI. The germline V and J ends were trimmed by 1 base and 3 bases, with 9 bases remaining between them. The CDR3 runs 14 residues. CDR3 in DNA: TGTGCCAGCTCACCACTGAAGGAGCACACTGAAGCTTTCTTT. This codes for CASSPLKEHTEAFF.

The chain links TRBV5-1 to TRBJ2-5; TRBD1 matches 8 bases. V lost 6 bases to trimming and J lost 5 bases; unmatched junction nucleotides: 9. From germline, CDR1 is SGHRS and CDR2 YFSETQ. This CDR3 has 14 amino acids. The CDR3 sequence: CASTPGGAAETQYF. CDR3 nucleotides: TGCGCCAGCACCCCAGGGGGCGCGGCGGAGACCCAGTACTTC.

This chain uses TRBV27 with TRBJ2-7; 12 positions match TRBD1. V trimming: 3 bases; J trimming: 4 bases; junction bases outside the gene matches: 4. The germline CDR1 and CDR2 sequences are MNHEY and SMNVEV (reference sequence). This CDR3 has 15 amino acids. In DNA, the CDR3 is TGTGCCAGCAGTTTTGGGACAGGGGGCGGTTACGAGCAGTACTTC. Its translation is CASSFGTGGGYEQYF.

This clone was seen just once. The chain joins TRBV7-2 to TRBJ2-1; a weak D match, TRBD2 (5 bases). Per germline, CDR1 SGHTA and CDR2 FQGNSA. The V end was cut by 7 bases, the J end by 7 bases, with 20 bases between. This CDR3 comprises 15 residues. In DNA, the CDR3 is TGTGCCAGCATCCCTGGGCCAGCGCCGGGGAATGAGCAGTTCTTC. This translates into CASIPGPAPGNEQFF.

V usage is TRBV14 and J usage is TRBJ2-2; 7 positions match TRBD2. Germline assignment: CDR1 SGHDN and CDR2 FVKESK. V was clipped by 1 base and J by 4 bases; unmatched bases: 12. The CDR3 spans 18 residues. The CDR3 nucleotides are TGTGCCAGCAGCCAAGTGAAGCGGGGTATACCAACCACCGGGGAGCTGTTTTTT. Translation gives CASSQVKRGIPTTGELFF.

The chain joins TRBV2 to TRBJ2-5; tentative D call: TRBD2 (6 bases). Per germline, CDR1 SNHLY and CDR2 FYNNEI. V lost 7 bases, J lost 1 base, and 13 bases lay in between. CDR3 length equals 14 residues. In nucleotides, the CDR3 is TGTGCCAGCATTGAGCGGGCCATCCAAGAGACCCAGTACTTC. Its translation is CASIERAIQETQYF.

This clone was seen once. This chain uses TRBV4-2 with TRBJ2-3; a weak D match, TRBD1 (6 bases). Germline lookup yields CDR1 LGHNA and CDR2 YNFKEQ. Trimming left V 4 bases short and J 2 bases short, with 13 bases between. The CDR3 extends over 15 amino acids. The CDR3 DNA sequence: TGTGCCAGCAGCCTACCGGGACAAGTCACAGATACGCAGTATTTT. Its translation: CASSLPGQVTDTQYF.